This entry describes one TCR beta chain. Antigen unknown. Investigators amplified TCR beta CDR3 regions from RNA transcripts. HTBI primers served in a first-round RT-PCR, which a second-round multiplex PCR followed. One entry per CDR3 protein, called by TCRdb with MiXCR from the multiplex PCR reads. The table records a few hundred thousand distinct CDR3 sequences, 17% of them present only once. The CDR3 loop spans 16 amino acids. The germline V gene has CDR1 MNHNS and CDR2 SASEGT. V was pared by 6 bases and J by 0 bases, with 18 bases between. The sample originates from a study of Graves' ophthalmopathy and Graves' hyperthyroidism. Study findings and constraints: The model's prediction of ophthalmopathy progression had 70.59% sensitivity and around 72% specificity.

PBMCs were obtained from 10 ml of fresh peripheral blood. The sample comprised peripheral blood. This clonotype was sampled from an adult woman with stable Graves' hyperthyroidism. This rearrangement joins TRBV6-1 to TRBJ2-7; D perhaps matches TRBD1 (5 bases). CDR3 in DNA: TGTGCCAGCAGAAAGACAGTCGGCGTCTACTCCTACGAGCAGTACTTC. Translating gives CASRKTVGVYSYEQYF.